A selection of T cell receptor beta chains follows, all from one sample in a study of T cells in Graves' hyperthyroidism and ophthalmopathy. TCRdb recomputed calls from the multiplex PCR reads with MiXCR, one row per CDR3 protein. The table lists 45,000 to 75,000 distinct CDR3 sequences, around 48% of them singletons. Material for sequencing was blood. Receptors were obtained from a woman aged 25 to 39 with Graves' ophthalmopathy. Both conserved end residues are part of each CDR3. Clone size is not always given. Where it is, it says once, few, many or a class for expanded clones.

v_call clone_size cdr3_length cdr3_aa
TRBV10-2 medium-sized 11 CASSDSHEQFF
TRBV20-1 - 15 CSARPDYEGYNEQFF
TRBV7-9 many 15 CASSLRLGNTGELFF
TRBV6-5 - 15 CASSSPVRQGAEAFF
TRBV12-3/TRBV12-4 many 13 CASSLQVAYEQYF
TRBV5-8 many 14 CASSSGQGMDTQYF
TRBV10-1 - 13 CASSARNNSPLHF
TRBV2 - 16 CASSEAGAQVGNTIYF
TRBV2 - 16 CAGIKLPGQSGEKLFF
TRBV24-1 - 16 CAISGGLADSYNEQFF